This T cell receptor (beta chain) originates from a study of cytotoxic CD8 clonotypes in ibrutinib-treated CLL. Study conclusions and caveats: Under therapy, public clonotypes either contracted or stayed stable, and they were uncommon.

As regards this clone: What it recognizes is unknown.

Germline CDR1 MDHEN, CDR2 SYDVKM. This CDR3 region has 15 residues. J was trimmed by 8 bases and V by 5 bases; bases with no gene match: 12. Produced via immunoSEQ multiplex PCR; TCRdb's table is partial and in-frame only. The sample yields approximately 160,000 clones, roughly 84% seen once. Specimen: PBMCs, collected at disease progression, from a patient treated with ibrutinib. This TCR was sampled from a human donor with chronic lymphocytic leukemia. V gene TRBV28 combines with J gene TRBJ2-1, with 7 bases aligning to TRBD1. The chain's CDR3 is CASSQTGEGSYEQFF. In DNA form, the CDR3 reads TGTGCCAGCAGTCAAACAGGGGAAGGTAGTTATGAGCAGTTCTTC. The complete variable domain, with remaining parts taken from reference TRBV28 and TRBJ2-1, reads DVKVTQSSRYLVKRTGEKVFLECVQDMDHENMFWYRQDPGLGLRLIYFSYDVKMKEKGDIPEGYSVSREKKERFSLILESASTNQTSMYLCASSQTGEGSYEQFFGPGTRLTVL.